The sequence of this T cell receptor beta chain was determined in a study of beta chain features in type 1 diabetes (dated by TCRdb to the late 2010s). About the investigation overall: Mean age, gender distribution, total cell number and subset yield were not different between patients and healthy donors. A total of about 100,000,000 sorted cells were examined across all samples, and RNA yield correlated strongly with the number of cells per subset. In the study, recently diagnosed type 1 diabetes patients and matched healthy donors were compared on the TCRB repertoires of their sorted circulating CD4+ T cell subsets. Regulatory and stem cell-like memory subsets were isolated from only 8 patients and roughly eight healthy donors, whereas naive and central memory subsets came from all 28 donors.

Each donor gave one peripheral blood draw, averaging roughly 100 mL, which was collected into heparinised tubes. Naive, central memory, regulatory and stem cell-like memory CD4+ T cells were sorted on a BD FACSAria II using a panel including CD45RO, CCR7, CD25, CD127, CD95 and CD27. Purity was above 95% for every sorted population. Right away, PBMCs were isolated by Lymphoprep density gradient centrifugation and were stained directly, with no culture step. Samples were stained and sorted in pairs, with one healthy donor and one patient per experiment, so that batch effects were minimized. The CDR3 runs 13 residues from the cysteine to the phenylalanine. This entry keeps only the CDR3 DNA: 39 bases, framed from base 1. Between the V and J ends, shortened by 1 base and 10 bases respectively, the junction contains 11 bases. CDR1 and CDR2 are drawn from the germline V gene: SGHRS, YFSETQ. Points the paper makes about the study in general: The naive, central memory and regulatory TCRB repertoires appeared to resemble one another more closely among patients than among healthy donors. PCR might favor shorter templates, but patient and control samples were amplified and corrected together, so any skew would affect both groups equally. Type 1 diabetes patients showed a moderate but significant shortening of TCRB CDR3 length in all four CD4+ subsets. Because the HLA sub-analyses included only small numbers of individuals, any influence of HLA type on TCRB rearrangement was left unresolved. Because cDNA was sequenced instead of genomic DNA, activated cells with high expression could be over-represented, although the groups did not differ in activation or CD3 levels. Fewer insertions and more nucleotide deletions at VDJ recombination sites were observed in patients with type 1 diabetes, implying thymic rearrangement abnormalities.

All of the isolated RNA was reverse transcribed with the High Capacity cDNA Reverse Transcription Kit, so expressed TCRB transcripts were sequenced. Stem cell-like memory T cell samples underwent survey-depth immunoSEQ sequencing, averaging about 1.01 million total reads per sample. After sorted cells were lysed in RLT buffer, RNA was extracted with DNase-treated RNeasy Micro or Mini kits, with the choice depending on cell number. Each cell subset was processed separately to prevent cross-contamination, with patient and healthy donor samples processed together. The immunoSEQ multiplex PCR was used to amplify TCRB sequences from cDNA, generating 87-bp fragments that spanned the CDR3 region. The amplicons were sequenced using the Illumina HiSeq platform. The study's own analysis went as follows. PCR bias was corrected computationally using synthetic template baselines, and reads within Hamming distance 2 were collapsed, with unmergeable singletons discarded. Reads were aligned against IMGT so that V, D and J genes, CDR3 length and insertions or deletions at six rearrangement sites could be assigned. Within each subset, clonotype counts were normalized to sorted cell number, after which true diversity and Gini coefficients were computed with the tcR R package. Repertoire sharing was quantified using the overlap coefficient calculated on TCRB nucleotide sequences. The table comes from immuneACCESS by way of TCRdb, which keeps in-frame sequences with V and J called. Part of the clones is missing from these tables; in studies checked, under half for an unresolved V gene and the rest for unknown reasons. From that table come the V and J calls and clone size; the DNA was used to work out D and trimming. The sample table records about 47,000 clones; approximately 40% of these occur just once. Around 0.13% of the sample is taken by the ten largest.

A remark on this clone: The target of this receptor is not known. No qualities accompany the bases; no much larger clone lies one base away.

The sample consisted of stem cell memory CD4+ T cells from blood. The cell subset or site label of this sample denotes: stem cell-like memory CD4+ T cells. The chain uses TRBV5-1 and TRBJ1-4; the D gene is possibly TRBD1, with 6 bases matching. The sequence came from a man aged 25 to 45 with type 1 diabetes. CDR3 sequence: CASSLSSRGKLFF. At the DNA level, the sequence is TGCGCCAGCAGCTTGAGCAGCAGGGGAAAACTGTTTTTT.